Detailed here is one TCR beta chain. This clonotype turned up a few times. Its recognized antigen is unknown. No much larger clone exists at a distance of one base, and base qualities are not known. These data originate in a study of T-cell reconstitution after alpha-beta-depleted transplantation in children (dated by TCRdb to 2016 to 2018). Study-wide context: T-cell immune reconstitution after TCRalphabeta/CD19-depleted allogeneic hematopoietic cell transplantation in children was quantitatively tracked in the study by means of TCR repertoire profiling.

Libraries were made using PCR. TCRdb lists the instrument as Illumina HiSeq 2500. To normalize quantification of the TCRbeta repertoire, the TCR libraries were built with molecular barcoding that relied on unique molecular identifiers. TCRdb reworked the public reads: Q25 trimming with fastp, MiXCR clone assembly, productive beta chains retained. CDR3 protein sequences are deduplicated, and each keeps its most common genes and DNA. The sample contains 400,000 to 550,000 distinct CDR3 sequences, about 11% of them found a single time. The ten biggest clones cover approximately 2% of the sample. The sample's treatment or condition label, in plain terms: allogeneic hematopoietic cell transplantation with graft depleted of TCRalphabeta T cells and CD19 B cells. The children who served as transplant recipients had been given grafts of TCRalphabeta/CD19-depleted allogeneic hematopoietic cells. Here is what the overall study found, with its caveats: The frequencies of hyperexpanded clones fell over the following months, and after one year, T-cell counts and TCRbeta diversity were mostly attributed to newly produced T cells. The apparently early recovery of alphabetaT-cell counts about two months after transplant reportedly depended on only several hundred rapidly expanded clones that came from non-depleted graft cells. In some patients, the high TCRbeta diversity seen at day 60 was put down to recipient T cells and intrathymic progenitors that had survived conditioning.

Including cysteine and phenylalanine, the CDR3 has 16 amino acids. Solely the CDR3 DNA is kept, with 48 bases framed from the first base. CDR1 and CDR2 (LGHDT, YNNKEL) derive from the germline V gene (reference sequence). Trimming removed 2 bases from V and 4 bases from J; the gene matches leave 6 bases unexplained. This sequence uses TRBV3-1 and TRBJ2-3, and 10 junctional nucleotides match TRBD2. Sequences were derived from PBMCs, sampled before TCRalphabeta/CD19-depleted stem cell transplant. This sequence originates from a child younger than 10 with inherited bone marrow failure, due to receive a stem cell transplant. CDR3 loop: CASSQFGLAGADTQYF. In nucleotide form, the sequence is TGTGCCAGCAGCCAATTTGGGCTAGCGGGAGCAGATACGCAGTATTTT.